This T cell receptor beta chain stems from a study of HIV-infected patients and healthy controls. The germline V gene has CDR1 SGHAT and CDR2 FQNNGV. V was shortened by 5 bases and J by 0 bases, with 4 bases between the two germline ends. The CDR3 extends over 12 amino acids. TCRdb re-called the 5' RACE reads with MiXCR, one entry per CDR3 protein. This table has 65,000 to 70,000 distinct CDR3 sequences, about 16% appearing once. Source material: CD4+ T cells from blood. The TCR was taken from a human donor in good health. This rearrangement joins TRBV11-2 to TRBJ2-5; D is unclear. CDR3 sequence: CASSRNQETQYF. The DNA of the CDR3 is TGTGCCAGCAGCCGAAACCAAGAGACCCAGTACTTC. Together with reference TRBV11-2 and TRBJ2-5, the CDR3 gives the full variable domain: EAGVAQSPRYKIIEKRQSVAFWCNPISGHATLYWYQQILGQGPKLLIQFQNNGVVDDSQLPKDRFSAERLKGVDSTLKIQPAKLEDSAVYLCASSRNQETQYFGPGTRLLVL.